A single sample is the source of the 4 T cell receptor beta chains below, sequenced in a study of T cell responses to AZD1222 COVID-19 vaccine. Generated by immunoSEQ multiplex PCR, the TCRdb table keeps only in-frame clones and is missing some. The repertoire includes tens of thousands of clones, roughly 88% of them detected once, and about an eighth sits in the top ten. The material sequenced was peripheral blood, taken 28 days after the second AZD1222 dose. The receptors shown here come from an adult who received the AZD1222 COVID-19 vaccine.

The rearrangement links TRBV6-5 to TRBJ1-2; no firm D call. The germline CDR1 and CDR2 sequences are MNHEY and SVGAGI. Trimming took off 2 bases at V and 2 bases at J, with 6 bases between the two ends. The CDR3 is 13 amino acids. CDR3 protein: CASSYGVNYGYTF. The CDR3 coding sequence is TGTGCCAGCAGTTACGGCGTAAACTATGGCTACACCTTC.

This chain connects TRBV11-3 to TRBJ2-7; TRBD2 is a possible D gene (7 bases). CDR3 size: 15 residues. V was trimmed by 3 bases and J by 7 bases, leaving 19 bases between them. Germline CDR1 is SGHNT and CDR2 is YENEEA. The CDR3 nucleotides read TGTGCCAGCAGCTTGGGAGGGGGTCGGATTAGGGAGCAGTACTTC. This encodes CASSLGGGRIREQYF.

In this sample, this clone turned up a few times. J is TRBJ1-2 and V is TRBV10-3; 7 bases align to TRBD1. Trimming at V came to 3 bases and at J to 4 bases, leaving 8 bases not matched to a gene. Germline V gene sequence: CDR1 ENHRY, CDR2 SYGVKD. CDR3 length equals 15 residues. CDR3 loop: CAISDTRDSAYGYTF. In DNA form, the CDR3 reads TGTGCCATCAGTGACACCCGGGACAGTGCCTATGGCTACACCTTC.

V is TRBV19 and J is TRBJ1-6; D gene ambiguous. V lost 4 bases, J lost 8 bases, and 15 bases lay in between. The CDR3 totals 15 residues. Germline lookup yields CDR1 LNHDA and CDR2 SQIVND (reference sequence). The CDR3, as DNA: TGTGCCAGTAGTACCCTACCGTATGATGATTCACCCCTCCACTTT. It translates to CASSTLPYDDSPLHF.